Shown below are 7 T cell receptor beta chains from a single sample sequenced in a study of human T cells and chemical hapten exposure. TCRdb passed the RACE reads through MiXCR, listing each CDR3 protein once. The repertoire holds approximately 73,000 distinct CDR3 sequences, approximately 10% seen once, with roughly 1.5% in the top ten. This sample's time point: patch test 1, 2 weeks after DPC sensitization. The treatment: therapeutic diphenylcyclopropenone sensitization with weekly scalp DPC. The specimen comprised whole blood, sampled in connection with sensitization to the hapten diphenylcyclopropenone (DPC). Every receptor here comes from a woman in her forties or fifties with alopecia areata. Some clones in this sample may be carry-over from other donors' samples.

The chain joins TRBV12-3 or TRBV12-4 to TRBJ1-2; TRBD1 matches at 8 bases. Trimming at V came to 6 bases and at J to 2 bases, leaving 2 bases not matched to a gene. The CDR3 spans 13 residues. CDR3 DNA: TGTGCCAGCAGCAACAGGGGGAACTATGGCTACACCTTC. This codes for CASSNRGNYGYTF.

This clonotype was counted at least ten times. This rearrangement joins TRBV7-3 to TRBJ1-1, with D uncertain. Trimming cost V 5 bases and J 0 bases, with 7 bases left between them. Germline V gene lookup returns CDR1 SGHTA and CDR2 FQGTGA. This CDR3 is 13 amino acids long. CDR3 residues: CASSPDVNTEAFF. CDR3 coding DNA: TGTGCCAGCAGCCCGGACGTGAACACTGAAGCTTTCTTT.

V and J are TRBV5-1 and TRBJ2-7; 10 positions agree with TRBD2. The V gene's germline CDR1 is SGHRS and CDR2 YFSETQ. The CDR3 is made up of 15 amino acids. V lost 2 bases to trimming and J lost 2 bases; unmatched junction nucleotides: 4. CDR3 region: CASSLRTSGPYEQYF. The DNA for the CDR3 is TGCGCCAGCAGCTTACGGACTAGCGGCCCCTACGAGCAGTACTTC.

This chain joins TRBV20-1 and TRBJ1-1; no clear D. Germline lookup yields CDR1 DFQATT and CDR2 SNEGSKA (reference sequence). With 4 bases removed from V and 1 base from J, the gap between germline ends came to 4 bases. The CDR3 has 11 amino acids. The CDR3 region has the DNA TGCAGTGCTATGAAGAACACTGAAGCTTTCTTT. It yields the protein CSAMKNTEAFF.

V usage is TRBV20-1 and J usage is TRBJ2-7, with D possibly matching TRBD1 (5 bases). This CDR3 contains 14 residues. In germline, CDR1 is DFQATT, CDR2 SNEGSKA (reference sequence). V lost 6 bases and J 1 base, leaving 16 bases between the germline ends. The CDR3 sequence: CSALPADSSYEQYF. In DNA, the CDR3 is TGCAGTGCCCTACCTGCCGACAGTTCCTACGAGCAGTACTTC.

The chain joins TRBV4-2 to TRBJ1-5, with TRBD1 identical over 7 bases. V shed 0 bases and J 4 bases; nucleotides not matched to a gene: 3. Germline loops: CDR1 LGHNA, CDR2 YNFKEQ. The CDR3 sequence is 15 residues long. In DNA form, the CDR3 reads TGTGCCAGCAGCCAAGACGACAGGGTAAATCAGCCCCAGCATTTT. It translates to CASSQDDRVNQPQHF.

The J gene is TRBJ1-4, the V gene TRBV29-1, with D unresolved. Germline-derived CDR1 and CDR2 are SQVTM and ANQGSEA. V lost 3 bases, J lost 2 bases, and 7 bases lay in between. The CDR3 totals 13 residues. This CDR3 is CSVDSGTNEKLFF. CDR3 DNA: TGCAGCGTTGACAGTGGCACTAATGAAAAACTGTTTTTT.